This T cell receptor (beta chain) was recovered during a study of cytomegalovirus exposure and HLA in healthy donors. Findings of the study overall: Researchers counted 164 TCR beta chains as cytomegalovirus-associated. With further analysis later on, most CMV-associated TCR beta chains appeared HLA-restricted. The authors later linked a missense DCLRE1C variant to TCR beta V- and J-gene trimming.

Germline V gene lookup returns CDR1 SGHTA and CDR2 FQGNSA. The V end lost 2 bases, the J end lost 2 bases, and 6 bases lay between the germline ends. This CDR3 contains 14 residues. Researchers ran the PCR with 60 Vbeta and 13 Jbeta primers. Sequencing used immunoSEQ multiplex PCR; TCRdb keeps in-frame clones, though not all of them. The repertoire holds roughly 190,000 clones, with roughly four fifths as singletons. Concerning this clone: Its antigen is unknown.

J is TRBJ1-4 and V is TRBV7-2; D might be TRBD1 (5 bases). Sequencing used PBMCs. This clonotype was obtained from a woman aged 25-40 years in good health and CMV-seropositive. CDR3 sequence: CASSLRQTNEKLFF. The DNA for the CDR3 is TGTGCCAGCAGCTTACGACAGACTAATGAAAAACTGTTTTTT.